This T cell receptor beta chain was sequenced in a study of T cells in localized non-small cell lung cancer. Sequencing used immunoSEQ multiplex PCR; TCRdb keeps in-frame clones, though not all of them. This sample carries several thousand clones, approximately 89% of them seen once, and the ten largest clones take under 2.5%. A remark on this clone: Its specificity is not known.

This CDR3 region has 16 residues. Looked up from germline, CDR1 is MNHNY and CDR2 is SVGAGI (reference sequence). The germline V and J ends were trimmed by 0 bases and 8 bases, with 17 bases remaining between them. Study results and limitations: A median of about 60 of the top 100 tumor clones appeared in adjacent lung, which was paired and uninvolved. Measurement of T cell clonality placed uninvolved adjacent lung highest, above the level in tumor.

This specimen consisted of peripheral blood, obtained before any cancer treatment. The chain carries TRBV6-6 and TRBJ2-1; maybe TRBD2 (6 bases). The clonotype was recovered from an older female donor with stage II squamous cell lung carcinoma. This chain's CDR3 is CASSYSRTGGVDEQFF. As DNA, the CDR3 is TGTGCCAGCAGTTACTCGAGGACCGGCGGGGTGGATGAGCAGTTCTTC.